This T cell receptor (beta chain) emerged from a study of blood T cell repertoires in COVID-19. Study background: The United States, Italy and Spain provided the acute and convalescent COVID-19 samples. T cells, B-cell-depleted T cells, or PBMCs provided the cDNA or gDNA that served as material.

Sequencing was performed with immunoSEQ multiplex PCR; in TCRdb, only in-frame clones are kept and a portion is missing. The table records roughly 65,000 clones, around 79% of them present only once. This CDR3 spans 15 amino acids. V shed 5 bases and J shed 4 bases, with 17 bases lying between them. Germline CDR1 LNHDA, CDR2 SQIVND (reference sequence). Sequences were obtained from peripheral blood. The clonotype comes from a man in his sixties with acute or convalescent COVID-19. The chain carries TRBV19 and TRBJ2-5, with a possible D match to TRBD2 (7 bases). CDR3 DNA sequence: TGTGCCAGTAGTGGCGGGGGCTGGGGTTCAGAGACCCAGTACTTC. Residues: CASSGGGWGSETQYF.